Sequencing of this T cell receptor beta chain was carried out in a study of cytomegalovirus exposure and HLA in healthy donors. Germline CDR1 and CDR2: MNHNS and SASEGT. V lost 4 bases, J lost 7 bases, and 14 bases lay in between. CDR3 size: 14 residues. Comment on this clone: Its antigen remains unidentified.

The PCR was carried out with 60 Vbeta primers and 13 Jbeta primers. Authors' data handling: The count from a later analysis was about 80 million unique TCR beta chains, approximately 9.9 million of them shared. Data came from immunoSEQ multiplex PCR; TCRdb stores just in-frame clones and leaves some out. Clone size and the V and J calls come from that table; the DNA yielded D and trimming. The repertoire holds around 130,000 clones, with around three quarters as singletons. Study-wide points: Within a later analysis, the majority of CMV-associated TCR beta chains appeared HLA-restricted. TCR beta sequences numbering fewer than 20,000 were associated with HLA alleles at 0.05 false discovery rate in a later analysis.

The TCR originated in a man between 18 and 35 years old in good health and CMV-seropositive. Sequenced: PBMCs. The chain recombines TRBV6-1 with TRBJ1-5; TRBD1 might be the D (5 bases). The CDR3 reads CASSVSGSEQPQHF. The CDR3 nucleotides are TGTGCCAGCAGTGTCTCAGGGTCTGAACAGCCCCAGCATTTT.